This record covers a single T cell receptor beta chain. The data stem from a study of blood T cell repertoires in COVID-19. TCRdb keeps only in-frame clones here, not all; method: immunoSEQ multiplex PCR. The data show 55,000 to 80,000 clones, approximately 78% seen once. This CDR3 is 15 amino acids long. Germline CDR1 is MGHRA and CDR2 is YSYEKL. J lost 5 bases, V lost 4 bases, and 7 bases had no gene match. This rearrangement joins TRBV4-1 to TRBJ2-3; TRBD1 matches at 9 bases. Sequenced material: peripheral blood. This TCR was sampled from a man in his sixties with COVID-19, enrolled during active disease. As DNA, the CDR3 is TGCGCCAGCAGCCTTGGGACAGGGCGGGAAGATACGCAGTATTTT. This encodes CASSLGTGREDTQYF.